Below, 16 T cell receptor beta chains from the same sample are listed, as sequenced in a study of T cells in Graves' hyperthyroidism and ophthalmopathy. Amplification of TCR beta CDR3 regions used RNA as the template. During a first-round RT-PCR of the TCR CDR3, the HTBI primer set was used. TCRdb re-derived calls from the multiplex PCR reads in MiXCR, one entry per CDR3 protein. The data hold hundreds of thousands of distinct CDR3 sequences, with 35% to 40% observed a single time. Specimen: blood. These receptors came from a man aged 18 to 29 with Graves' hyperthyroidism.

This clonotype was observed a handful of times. CDR3: CASSWLTGTGLEAFF. As DNA, the CDR3 is TGTGCCAGCAGTTGGCTAACTGGGACAGGCCTTGAAGCTTTCTTT. V and J are TRBV2 and TRBJ1-1; 8 bases align to TRBD1. J lost 7 bases, V lost 5 bases, and 12 bases had no gene match. The germline V gene has CDR1 SNHLY and CDR2 FYNNEI. This CDR3 comprises 15 residues. Based on the CDR3 plus reference TRBV2 and TRBJ1-1, the full variable domain is EPEVTQTPSHQVTQMGQEVILRCVPISNHLYFYWYRQILGQKVEFLVSFYNNEISEKSEIFDDQFSVERPDGSNFTLKIRSTKLEDSAMYFCASSWLTGTGLEAFFGQGTRLTVV.

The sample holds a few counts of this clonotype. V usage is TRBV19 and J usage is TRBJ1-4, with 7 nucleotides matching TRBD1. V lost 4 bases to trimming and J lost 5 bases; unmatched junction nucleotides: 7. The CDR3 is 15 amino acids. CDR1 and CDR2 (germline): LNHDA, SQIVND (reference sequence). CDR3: CASSTSGTVNEKLFF. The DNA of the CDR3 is TGTGCCAGTAGTACTTCCGGGACAGTCAATGAAAAACTGTTTTTT.

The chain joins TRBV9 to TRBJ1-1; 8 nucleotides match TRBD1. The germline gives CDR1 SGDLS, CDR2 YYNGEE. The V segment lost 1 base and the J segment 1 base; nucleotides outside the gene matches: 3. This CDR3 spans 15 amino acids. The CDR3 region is CASSVNGQGNTEAFF. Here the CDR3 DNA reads TGTGCCAGCAGCGTAAATGGACAGGGGAACACTGAAGCTTTCTTT.

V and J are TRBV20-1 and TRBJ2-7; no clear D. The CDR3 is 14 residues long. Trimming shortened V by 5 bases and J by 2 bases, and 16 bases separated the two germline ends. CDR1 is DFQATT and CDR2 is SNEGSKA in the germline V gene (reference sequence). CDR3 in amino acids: CSAHGLPDPYEQYF. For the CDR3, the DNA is TGCAGTGCTCACGGGCTGCCTGACCCCTACGAGCAGTACTTC.

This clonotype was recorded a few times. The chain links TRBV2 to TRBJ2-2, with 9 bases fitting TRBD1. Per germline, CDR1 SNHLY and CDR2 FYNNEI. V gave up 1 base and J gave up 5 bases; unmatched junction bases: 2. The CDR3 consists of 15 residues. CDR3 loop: CASSEGQGDTGELFF. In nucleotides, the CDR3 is TGTGCCAGCAGTGAAGGACAGGGGGATACCGGGGAGCTGTTTTTT. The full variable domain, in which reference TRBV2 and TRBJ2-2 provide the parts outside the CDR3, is EPEVTQTPSHQVTQMGQEVILRCVPISNHLYFYWYRQILGQKVEFLVSFYNNEISEKSEIFDDQFSVERPDGSNFTLKIRSTKLEDSAMYFCASSEGQGDTGELFFGEGSRLTVL.

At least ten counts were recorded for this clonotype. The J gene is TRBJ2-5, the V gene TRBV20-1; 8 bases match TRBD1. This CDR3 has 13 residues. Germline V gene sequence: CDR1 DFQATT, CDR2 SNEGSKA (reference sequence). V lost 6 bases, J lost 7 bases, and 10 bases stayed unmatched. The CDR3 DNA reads TGCAGTGCAGGACCGGGACAGGTCCCGACCCAGTACTTC. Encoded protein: CSAGPGQVPTQYF.

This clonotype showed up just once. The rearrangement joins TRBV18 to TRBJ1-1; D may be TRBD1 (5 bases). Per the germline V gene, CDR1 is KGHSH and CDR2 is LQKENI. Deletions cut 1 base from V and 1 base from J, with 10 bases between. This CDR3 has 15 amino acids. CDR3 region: CASSPLGHQNTEAFF. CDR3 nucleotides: TGTGCCAGCTCACCACTTGGACACCAGAACACTGAAGCTTTCTTT.

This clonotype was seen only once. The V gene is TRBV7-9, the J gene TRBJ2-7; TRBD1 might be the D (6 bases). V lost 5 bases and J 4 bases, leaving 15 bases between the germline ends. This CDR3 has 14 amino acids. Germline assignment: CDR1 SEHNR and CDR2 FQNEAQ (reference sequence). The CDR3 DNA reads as TGTGCCAGCAGCCGAACCCTGCAGGGGTACGAGCAGTACTTC. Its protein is CASSRTLQGYEQYF. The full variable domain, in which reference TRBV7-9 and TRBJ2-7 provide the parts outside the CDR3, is DTGVSQNPRHKITKRGQNVTFRCDPISEHNRLYWYRQTLGQGPEFLTYFQNEAQLEKSRLLSDRFSAERPKGSFSTLEIQRTEQGDSAMYLCASSRTLQGYEQYFGPGTRLTVT.

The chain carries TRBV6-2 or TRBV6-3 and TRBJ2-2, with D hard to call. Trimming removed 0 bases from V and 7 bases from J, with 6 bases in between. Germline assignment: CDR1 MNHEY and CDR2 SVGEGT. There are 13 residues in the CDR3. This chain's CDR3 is CASSYSNHGELFF. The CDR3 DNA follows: TGTGCCAGCAGTTACTCGAATCACGGGGAGCTGTTTTTT.

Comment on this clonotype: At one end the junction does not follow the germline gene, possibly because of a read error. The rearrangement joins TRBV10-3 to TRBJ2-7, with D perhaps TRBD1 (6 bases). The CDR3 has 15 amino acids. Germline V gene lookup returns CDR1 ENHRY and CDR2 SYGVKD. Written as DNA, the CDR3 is TGTGCCATCAGTGAGCCAGGGGAGCCCTCCTACGGGCAGTACTTC. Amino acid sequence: CAISEPGEPSYGQYF.

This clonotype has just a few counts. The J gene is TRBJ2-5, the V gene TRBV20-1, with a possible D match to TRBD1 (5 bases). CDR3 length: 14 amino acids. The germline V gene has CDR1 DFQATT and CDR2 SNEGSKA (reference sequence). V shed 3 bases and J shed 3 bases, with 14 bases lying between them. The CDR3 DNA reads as TGCAGTGCTAGCTGGGGCGCAGCCAAAGAGACCCAGTACTTC. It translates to CSASWGAAKETQYF.

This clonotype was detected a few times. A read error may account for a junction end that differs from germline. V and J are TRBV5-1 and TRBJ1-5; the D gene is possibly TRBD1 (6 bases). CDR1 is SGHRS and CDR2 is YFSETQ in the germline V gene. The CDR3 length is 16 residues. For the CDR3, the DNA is TGTGCCAGCACCCTTGGGGGACACTATAGCAATCAGCCCCAGCATTTT. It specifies CASTLGGHYSNQPQHF.

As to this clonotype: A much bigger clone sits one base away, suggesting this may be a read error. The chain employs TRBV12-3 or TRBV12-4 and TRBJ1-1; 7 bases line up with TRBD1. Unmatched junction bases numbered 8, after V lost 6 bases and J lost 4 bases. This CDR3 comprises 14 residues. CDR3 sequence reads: CASRAVTGCTEAFF. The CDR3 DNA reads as TGTGCCAGCAGAGCAGTGACAGGGTGCACTGAAGCTTTCTTT.

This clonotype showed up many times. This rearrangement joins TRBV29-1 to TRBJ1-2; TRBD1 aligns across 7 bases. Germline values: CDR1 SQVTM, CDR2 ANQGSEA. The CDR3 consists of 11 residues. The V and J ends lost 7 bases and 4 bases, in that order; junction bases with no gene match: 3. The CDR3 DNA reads TGCAGCGCAGGGGGTCGCTATGGCTACACCTTC. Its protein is CSAGGRYGYTF.

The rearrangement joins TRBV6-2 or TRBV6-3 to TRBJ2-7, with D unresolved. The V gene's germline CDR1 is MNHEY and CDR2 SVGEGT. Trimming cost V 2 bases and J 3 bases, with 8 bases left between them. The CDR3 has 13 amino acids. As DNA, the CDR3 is TGTGCCAGCAGTTACGGTAGGCACTACGAGCAGTACTTC. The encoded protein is CASSYGRHYEQYF.

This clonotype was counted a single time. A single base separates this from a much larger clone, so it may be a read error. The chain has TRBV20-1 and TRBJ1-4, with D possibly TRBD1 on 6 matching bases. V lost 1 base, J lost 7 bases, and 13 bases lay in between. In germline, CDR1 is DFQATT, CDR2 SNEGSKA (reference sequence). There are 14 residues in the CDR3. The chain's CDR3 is CSARVAGVGEKLFF. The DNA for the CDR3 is TGCAGTGCTAGAGTCGCAGGGGTGGGTGAAAAACTGTTTTTT.